Shown below are 21 T cell receptor beta chains from a single sample sequenced in a study of cytomegalovirus exposure and HLA in healthy donors (dated by TCRdb to about 2017). Libraries were prepared through the immunoSEQ multiplex PCR assay. The multiplex PCR relied on a mix of 60 forward primers for TCR Vbeta segments and 13 reverse primers for TCR Jbeta segments. TCRdb stores this immuneACCESS table with in-frame sequences only. Part of the clones is absent; in the studies checked, under half of the shortfall reflects unresolved V genes, and no reason is known for the rest. The sample includes under 200,000 clones, with about 81% observed a single time. The top ten clonotypes cover 2.5% to 3% of the sample. Sequenced input: PBMCs. The receptors originated from a woman aged 45-65 years in good health and CMV-seropositive.

A single count supports this clone. The V gene is TRBV7-9, the J gene TRBJ1-4, with D perhaps TRBD1 (5 bases). V was pared by 6 bases and J by 8 bases, with 13 bases between. Germline V gene sequence: CDR1 SEHNR, CDR2 FQNEAQ (reference sequence). The CDR3 runs 13 residues. CDR3 DNA sequence: TGTGCCAGCAGTCAAGGGGTCGGCGAAAAACTGTTTTTT. It is translated as CASSQGVGEKLFF.

This sequence joins TRBV5-1 and TRBJ1-1, with D perhaps matching TRBD1 (5 bases). This CDR3 comprises 18 residues. Germline CDR1 SGHRS, CDR2 YFSETQ. The V gene lost 0 bases and the J gene lost 4 bases, with 22 bases spanning the gap. CDR3: CASSLAWGPETTGTEAFF. As DNA, the CDR3 is TGCGCCAGCAGCTTGGCCTGGGGCCCAGAAACAACGGGCACTGAAGCTTTCTTT.

The chain has TRBV27 and TRBJ1-3; 7 bases match TRBD1. V dropped 7 bases and J dropped 2; count of bases not matched to a gene: 2. CDR3 size: 13 residues. From germline, CDR1 is MNHEY and CDR2 SMNVEV (reference sequence). In DNA, the CDR3 is TGTGCCAGCAAAACAGGGGCTGGAAACACCATATATTTT. As protein: CASKTGAGNTIYF.

The gene calls are TRBV6-6 and TRBJ1-1, with 8 bases fitting TRBD1. The V and J ends lost 11 bases and 4 bases, in that order; junction bases with no gene match: 9. The CDR3 loop spans 13 amino acids. Germline V gene data show CDR1 as MNHNY and CDR2 as SVGAGI (reference sequence). The CDR3 bases are TGTGCCCTCACGGACAGGGAATTCACTGAAGCTTTCTTT. The encoded protein is CALTDREFTEAFF.

This chain uses TRBV9 with TRBJ2-3; maybe TRBD1 (5 bases). This CDR3 contains 15 residues. The V and J ends lost 0 bases and 4 bases respectively, with 12 bases between them. Germline-derived CDR1 and CDR2 are SGDLS and YYNGEE. CDR3 in amino acids: CASSVGDRRSDTQYF. CDR3 nucleotide sequence: TGTGCCAGCAGCGTAGGCGACAGAAGGTCAGATACGCAGTATTTT.

This rearrangement joins TRBV13 to TRBJ2-1; 9 nucleotides match TRBD1. The CDR3 has 17 amino acids. Germline V gives CDR1 PRHDT, CDR2 FYEKMQ (reference sequence). J lost 0 bases, V lost 5 bases, and 8 bases had no gene match. CDR3 in amino acids: CASSSYTGGSSYNEQFF. DNA of the CDR3: TGTGCCAGCAGCAGTTATACAGGGGGCAGCTCCTACAATGAGCAGTTCTTC.

The rearrangement joins TRBV9 to TRBJ2-1, with 8 bases that match TRBD2. J gave up 0 bases and V 0 bases, and 11 bases lay outside the gene matches. The CDR3 totals 19 residues. Germline lookup yields CDR1 SGDLS and CDR2 YYNGEE. The CDR3 DNA sequence: TGTGCCAGCAGCGTAGAGGGGTGGGGCGGGGGGTCCTCCTACAATGAGCAGTTCTTC. This encodes CASSVEGWGGGSSYNEQFF.

The chain employs TRBV30 and TRBJ1-5, with a possible D match to TRBD1 (5 bases). V was trimmed by 3 bases and J by 3 bases, leaving 18 bases between them. Germline lookup yields CDR1 GTSNPN and CDR2 SVGIG (reference sequence). The CDR3 extends over 16 amino acids. The CDR3 nucleotides are TGTGCCTGGAGGCAGGCCCGGGGGTTCGACAATCAGCCCCAGCATTTT. As protein: CAWRQARGFDNQPQHF.

This sequence joins TRBV6-5 and TRBJ1-2; 8 bases are a match to TRBD1. The length of the CDR3 is 15 residues. Germline assignment: CDR1 MNHEY and CDR2 SVGAGI. V gave up 6 bases and J gave up 3 bases; unmatched junction bases: 9. The CDR3 sequence is CASRPTTGGDYGYTF. DNA for the CDR3: TGTGCCAGCAGACCCACCACAGGGGGGGACTATGGCTACACCTTC.

This rearrangement joins TRBV5-1 to TRBJ1-2, with 12 bases lining up with TRBD1. The V and J ends lost 3 bases and 6 bases, in that order; junction bases with no gene match: 9. The CDR3 runs 16 residues. Germline CDR1 SGHRS, CDR2 YFSETQ. CDR3 protein: CASSYGTGGDDDGYTF. The CDR3 bases are TGCGCCAGCAGCTACGGGACAGGGGGCGACGATGATGGCTACACCTTC.

The rearrangement uses TRBV5-4 and TRBJ1-6; possibly TRBD1 for D (5 bases). The CDR3 runs to 16 residues. V was cut by 4 bases and J by 0 bases, with 11 bases left in between. Germline CDR1 reads SGHNT; CDR2 reads YYREEE (reference sequence). The CDR3 spells CASSATASSYNSPLHF. CDR3 nucleotide sequence: TGTGCCAGCAGCGCGACAGCGAGCTCCTATAATTCACCCCTCCACTTT.

This clone has a handful of counts. V and J are TRBV4-1 and TRBJ1-1; D might be TRBD1 (6 bases). V was shortened by 3 bases and J by 5 bases, with 10 bases between the two germline ends. Germline CDR1 is MGHRA and CDR2 is YSYEKL. The CDR3 is made up of 13 amino acids. The CDR3 region is CASSHGRGTEAFF. CDR3 sequence (DNA): TGCGCCAGCAGCCATGGTAGGGGGACTGAAGCTTTCTTT.

CDR3 loop: CASGNTANTEAFF. For the CDR3, the DNA is TGTGCCAGCGGAAACACAGCGAACACTGAAGCTTTCTTT. The rearrangement joins TRBV6-5 to TRBJ1-1; D is ambiguous. V gave up 8 bases and J gave up 1 base, with 11 bases separating them. CDR3 length equals 13 residues. Germline V gives CDR1 MNHEY, CDR2 SVGAGI.

This chain links TRBV6-1 with TRBJ2-7; weak D call: TRBD1 (6 bases). CDR1 is MNHNS, CDR2 SASEGT, per germline. This CDR3 spans 12 amino acids. V lost 5 bases and J 6 bases, leaving 11 bases between the germline ends. CDR3 DNA sequence: TGTGCCAGCAGTTCAGCAGGGGCCGAGCAGTACTTC. Its protein is CASSSAGAEQYF.

The rearrangement links TRBV5-4 to TRBJ2-5, with TRBD1 matching over 8 bases. With the DNA end fitting TRBJ2-7 better, the J assignment may be wrong. Per germline, CDR1 SGHNT and CDR2 YYREEE (reference sequence). The CDR3 totals 13 residues. In nucleotides, the CDR3 is TGTGCCAGCAGCGAGACAGGGGCCGGCGAGCAGTACTTC. Translation: CASSETGAGEQYF.

The CDR3 sequence is CAISVSPRETQYF. CDR3 sequence (DNA): TGTGCCATCAGCGTCTCCCCGAGGGAGACCCAGTACTTC. The chain links TRBV10-3 to TRBJ2-5; D remains unclear. This CDR3 comprises 13 residues. V was cut by 6 bases and J by 5 bases, with 13 bases left in between. Germline values: CDR1 ENHRY, CDR2 SYGVKD.

The V and J genes are TRBV5-4 and TRBJ2-2, with 9 positions matching TRBD1. In germline, CDR1 is SGHNT, CDR2 YYREEE (reference sequence). After removal of 5 bases from V and 3 bases from J, the junction contained 5 bases not matched to a gene. The CDR3 has 15 residues. The CDR3 region has the DNA TGTGCCAGCAGGTTCTGGACAGGGGACACCGGGGAGCTGTTTTTT. Protein: CASRFWTGDTGELFF.

This chain connects TRBV4-1 to TRBJ2-1; a weak D match, TRBD2 (5 bases). The CDR3 spans 16 residues. Germline CDR1 and CDR2: MGHRA and YSYEKL. The V gene lost 4 bases and the J gene lost 7 bases, with 20 bases spanning the gap. DNA of the CDR3: TGCGCCAGCAGCCCCGAGGGTTTGTCCTTTTTTAATGAGCAGTTCTTC. Translated: CASSPEGLSFFNEQFF.

The rearrangement joins TRBV10-2 to TRBJ2-7; 7 bases align to TRBD2. The germline gives CDR1 WSHSY, CDR2 SAAADI. The CDR3 loop spans 15 amino acids. V dropped 6 bases and J dropped 7; count of bases not matched to a gene: 15. The DNA for the CDR3 is TGCGCCAGCAGCGTCCGGGGGGACGTACTGATGGAGCAGTACTTC. The encoded protein is CASSVRGDVLMEQYF.

This rearrangement joins TRBV2 to TRBJ1-1, with 10 bases fitting TRBD1. J gave up 1 base and V 7 bases, and 9 bases lay outside the gene matches. The length of the CDR3 is 16 residues. Germline CDR1 SNHLY, CDR2 FYNNEI. The DNA of the CDR3 is TGTGCCAGCACGGGCGGTGGACAGGGGGAGAACACTGAAGCTTTCTTT. This encodes CASTGGGQGENTEAFF.

The V and J genes are TRBV5-1 and TRBJ1-1; 7 positions agree with TRBD1. Trimming at V came to 4 bases and at J to 0 bases, leaving 3 bases not matched to a gene. The CDR3 length is 14 residues. Germline V gene lookup returns CDR1 SGHRS and CDR2 YFSETQ. The CDR3 DNA reads TGCGCCAGCAGCCAAGGGACAGTGAACACTGAAGCTTTCTTT. Its protein is CASSQGTVNTEAFF.